This record concerns one TCR beta chain sequence. This entry is derived from a study of blood T cell repertoires in COVID-19. Method: immunoSEQ multiplex PCR; TCRdb's copy keeps in-frame clones and lacks some. The table has roughly 290,000 clones, around 90% seen once. The receptor comes from a woman aged 40-49 years who had recovered from COVID-19. The specimen was PBMCs or T cells enriched from blood (not recorded which).

The chain's CDR3 is CASSMTGLNSRGQFF. CDR3 bases: TGTGCCAGTAGTATGACAGGTCTCAACTCTAGGGGGCAGTTCTTC. V is TRBV19 and J is TRBJ2-1; tentative D call: TRBD1 (6 bases). With 3 bases removed from V and 12 bases from J, the gap between germline ends came to 21 bases. The CDR3 is made up of 15 amino acids. The germline V gene encodes CDR1 LNHDA and CDR2 SQIVND (reference sequence).